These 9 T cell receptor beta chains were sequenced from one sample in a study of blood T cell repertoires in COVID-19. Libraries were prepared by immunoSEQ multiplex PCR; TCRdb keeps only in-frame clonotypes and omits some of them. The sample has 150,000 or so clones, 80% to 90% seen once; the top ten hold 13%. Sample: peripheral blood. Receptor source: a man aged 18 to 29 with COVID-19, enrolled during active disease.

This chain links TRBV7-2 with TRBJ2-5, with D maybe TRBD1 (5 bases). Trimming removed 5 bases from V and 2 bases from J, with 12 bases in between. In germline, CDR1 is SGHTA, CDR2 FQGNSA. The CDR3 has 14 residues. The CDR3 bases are TGTGCCAGCAGCCTCCAGGGTAGTCAAGAGACCCAGTACTTC. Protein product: CASSLQGSQETQYF.

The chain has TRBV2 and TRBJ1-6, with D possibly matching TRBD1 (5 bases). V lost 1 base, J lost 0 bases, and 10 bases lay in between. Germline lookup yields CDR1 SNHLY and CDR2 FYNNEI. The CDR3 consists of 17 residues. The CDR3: CASSEGQGFSYNSPLHF. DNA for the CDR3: TGTGCCAGCAGTGAAGGGCAGGGCTTCTCCTATAATTCACCCCTCCACTTT.

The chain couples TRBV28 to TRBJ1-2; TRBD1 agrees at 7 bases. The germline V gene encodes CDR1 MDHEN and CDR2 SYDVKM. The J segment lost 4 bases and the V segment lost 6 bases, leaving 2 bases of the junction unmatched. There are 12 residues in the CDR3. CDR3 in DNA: TGTGCCAGCAGGGGGACAGTCTATGGCTACACCTTC. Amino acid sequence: CASRGTVYGYTF.

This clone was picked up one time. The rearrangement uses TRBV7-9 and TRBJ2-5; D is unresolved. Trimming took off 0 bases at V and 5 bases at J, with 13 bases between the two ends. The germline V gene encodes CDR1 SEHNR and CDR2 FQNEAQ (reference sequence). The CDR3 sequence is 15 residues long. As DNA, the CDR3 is TGTGCCAGCAGCTTAGCGGGCCGACGCCAGGAGACCCAGTACTTC. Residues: CASSLAGRRQETQYF.

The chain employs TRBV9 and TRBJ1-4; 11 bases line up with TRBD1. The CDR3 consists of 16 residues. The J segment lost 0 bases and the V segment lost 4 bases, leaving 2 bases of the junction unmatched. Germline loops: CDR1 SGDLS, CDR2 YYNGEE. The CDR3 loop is CASSTGQGATNEKLFF. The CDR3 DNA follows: TGTGCCAGCAGCACGGGACAGGGGGCAACTAATGAAAAACTGTTTTTT.

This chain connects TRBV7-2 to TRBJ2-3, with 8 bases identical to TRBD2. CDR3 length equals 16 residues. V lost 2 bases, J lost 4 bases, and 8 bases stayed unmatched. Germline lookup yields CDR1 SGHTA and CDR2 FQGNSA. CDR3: CASSLLPAGAPDTQYF. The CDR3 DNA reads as TGTGCCAGCAGCTTACTTCCAGCGGGAGCCCCAGATACGCAGTATTTT.

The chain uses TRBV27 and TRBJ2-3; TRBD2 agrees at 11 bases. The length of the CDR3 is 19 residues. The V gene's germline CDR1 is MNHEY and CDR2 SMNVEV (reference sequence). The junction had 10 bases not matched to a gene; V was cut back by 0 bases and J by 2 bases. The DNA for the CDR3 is TGTGCCAGCAGTTTATCCCCCCCACTAGCGGGAGAATACACAGATACGCAGTATTTT. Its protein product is CASSLSPPLAGEYTDTQYF.

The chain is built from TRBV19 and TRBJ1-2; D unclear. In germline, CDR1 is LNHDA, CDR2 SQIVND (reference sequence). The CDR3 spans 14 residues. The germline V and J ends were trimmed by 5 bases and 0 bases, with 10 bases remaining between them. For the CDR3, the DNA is TGTGCCAGTAGTTCACGGGAAACTAACTATGGCTACACCTTC. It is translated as CASSSRETNYGYTF.

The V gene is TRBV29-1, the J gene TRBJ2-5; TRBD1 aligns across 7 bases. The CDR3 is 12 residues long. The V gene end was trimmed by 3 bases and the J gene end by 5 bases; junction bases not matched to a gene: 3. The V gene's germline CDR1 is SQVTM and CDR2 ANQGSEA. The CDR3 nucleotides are TGCAGCGTTGATCGGGACAGCGAGACCCAGTACTTC. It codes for CSVDRDSETQYF.